These 15 T cell receptor beta chains were all obtained from the same sample, sequenced in a study of CD8 T cells in Susac syndrome. RNA amounts of about 0.5 to 1 ug underwent reverse transcription with random hexamers. TCRdb ran MiXCR on the immunoSEQ multiplex PCR reads and lists one entry per CDR3 protein. The table includes around 130,000 distinct CDR3 sequences, 96% detected once. The specimen sequenced was CD4+ T cells from PBMCs. These receptors were obtained from a human donor with Susac syndrome.

This rearrangement joins TRBV15 to TRBJ2-7, with 10 bases identical to TRBD2. The germline CDR1 and CDR2 sequences are LNHNV and YYDKDF (reference sequence). The CDR3 has 17 amino acids. J was trimmed by 1 base and V by 3 bases; bases with no gene match: 9. CDR3 amino acids: CATSRDLAGVVSYEQYF. The CDR3 nucleotides read TGTGCCACCAGCAGGGACCTAGCGGGAGTCGTATCCTACGAGCAGTACTTC.

V is TRBV29-1 and J is TRBJ1-1; D is uncertain. The CDR3 has 15 amino acids. The germline gives CDR1 SQVTM, CDR2 ANQGSEA. Trimming cost V 7 bases and J 3 bases, with 21 bases left between them. The CDR3 sequence: CSALGMTRAHTEAFF. For the CDR3, the DNA is TGCAGCGCCCTTGGAATGACGAGGGCCCACACTGAAGCTTTCTTT.

The V and J genes are TRBV10-3 and TRBJ2-5; D is unresolved. Germline-derived CDR1 and CDR2 are ENHRY and SYGVKD. V gave up 4 bases and J gave up 3 bases, with 6 bases separating them. This CDR3 is 12 amino acids long. CDR3 sequence (DNA): TGTGCCATCAGTGTCGAGAAAGAGACCCAGTACTTC. Residues: CAISVEKETQYF.

V and J are TRBV9 and TRBJ2-1; 8 bases match TRBD2. Unmatched junction bases numbered 17, after V lost 6 bases and J lost 9 bases. This CDR3 is 16 amino acids long. Germline-derived CDR1 and CDR2 are SGDLS and YYNGEE. Here the CDR3 reads CASTLTAGRGPGEQFF. The CDR3, as DNA: TGTGCCAGCACCCTGACGGCCGGGAGGGGACCCGGTGAGCAGTTCTTC.

V gene TRBV20-1 combines with J gene TRBJ1-5, with D possibly being TRBD1 (5 bases). The V and J ends lost 0 bases and 0 bases respectively, with 9 bases between them. The germline CDR1 and CDR2 sequences are DFQATT and SNEGSKA (reference sequence). The CDR3 runs to 15 residues. The CDR3: CSARDGARSNQPQHF. The CDR3 coding sequence is TGCAGTGCTAGAGATGGGGCCCGTAGCAATCAGCCCCAGCATTTT.

The chain carries TRBV7-2 and TRBJ2-5, with 9 bases identical to TRBD2. CDR1 is SGHTA, CDR2 FQGNSA, per germline. V shed 1 base, J shed 2 bases, and the junction held 5 bases outside the gene matches. The CDR3 runs 16 residues. CDR3 in amino acids: CASSLVAGGGQETQYF. The CDR3 nucleotides are TGTGCCAGCAGCTTAGTCGCGGGAGGGGGACAAGAGACCCAGTACTTC. The variable domain in full, with the rest retrieved from reference TRBV7-2 and TRBJ2-5, is GAGVSQSPSNKVTEKGKDVELRCDPISGHTALYWYRQSLGQGLEFLIYFQGNSAPDKSGLPSDRFSAERTGGSVSTLTIQRTQQEDSAVYLCASSLVAGGGQETQYFGPGTRLLVL.

The V and J genes are TRBV30 and TRBJ1-2; a possible D gene is TRBD1 (5 bases). The CDR3 runs 18 residues. The germline V and J ends were trimmed by 0 bases and 8 bases, with 28 bases remaining between them. Germline-derived CDR1 and CDR2 are GTSNPN and SVGIG (reference sequence). The CDR3 DNA sequence: TGTGCCTGGAGTGTACCCTCCGCGGACTGGGGGAGACTATTGGGCTACACCTTC. Its translation: CAWSVPSADWGRLLGYTF.

The chain combines TRBV5-1 with TRBJ1-4; 9 nucleotides agree with TRBD1. The CDR3 runs to 14 residues. Germline CDR1 reads SGHRS; CDR2 reads YFSETQ. V was clipped by 3 bases and J by 4 bases; unmatched bases: 1. CDR3 residues: CASSSDRGNEKLFF. As DNA, the CDR3 is TGCGCCAGCAGCTCGGACAGGGGTAATGAAAAACTGTTTTTT.

This chain joins TRBV3-1 and TRBJ1-5; 8 bases map to TRBD1. The CDR3 sequence is 15 residues long. The junction had 6 bases not matched to a gene; V was cut back by 4 bases and J by 4 bases. Germline CDR1 is LGHDT and CDR2 is YNNKEL (reference sequence). Written as DNA, the CDR3 is TGTGCCAGCAGCCCCTGGGACAGGCCGAATCAGCCCCAGCATTTT. Amino acid sequence: CASSPWDRPNQPQHF.

The chain employs TRBV6-5 and TRBJ1-2; maybe TRBD1 (5 bases). This CDR3 region has 13 residues. V was clipped by 10 bases and J by 3 bases, with 15 bases between them. The germline gives CDR1 MNHEY, CDR2 SVGAGI. The CDR3 DNA sequence: TGTGCCACACGGGGCCCTGAAGACTATGGCTACACCTTC. Translation: CATRGPEDYGYTF.

The chain uses TRBV20-1 and TRBJ2-7, with 7 nucleotides matching TRBD1. The CDR3 extends over 13 amino acids. In germline, CDR1 is DFQATT, CDR2 SNEGSKA (reference sequence). Trimming removed 1 base from V and 11 bases from J; junction bases left unmatched: 11. CDR3 in amino acids: CSARVPLGTAKYF. The CDR3 coding sequence is TGCAGTGCTAGAGTTCCCCTCGGGACAGCGAAGTACTTC.

This chain links TRBV7-8 with TRBJ1-5, with TRBD1 matching 7 bases. The V segment lost 4 bases and the J segment 6 bases; nucleotides outside the gene matches: 12. This CDR3 comprises 16 residues. CDR1 is SGHVS, CDR2 FQNEAQ, per germline. As DNA, the CDR3 is TGTGCCAGCAGCTCCCGCCGGGACAGAAGAATTCAGCCCCAGCATTTT. Protein: CASSSRRDRRIQPQHF.

The chain links TRBV29-1 to TRBJ2-1, with 7 bases that match TRBD1. Germline loops: CDR1 SQVTM, CDR2 ANQGSEA. Trimming cost V 8 bases and J 7 bases; bases outside gene matches: 8. The CDR3 is 12 residues long. CDR3 in DNA: TGCAGCTTAAGACTACAGGGGAATGAGCAGTTCTTC. This sequence encodes CSLRLQGNEQFF.

The V gene is TRBV5-4, the J gene TRBJ2-6; D might be TRBD1 (5 bases). The CDR3 length is 15 residues. The germline gives CDR1 SGHNT, CDR2 YYREEE (reference sequence). The germline V and J ends were trimmed by 1 base and 4 bases, with 9 bases remaining between them. CDR3 DNA: TGTGCCAGCAGCTTGTTAGGGGCCGGGGCCAACGTCCTGACTTTC. Translating it yields CASSLLGAGANVLTF.

The chain links TRBV2 to TRBJ2-3; 8 bases agree with TRBD2. After removal of 6 bases from V and 6 bases from J, the junction contained 8 bases not matched to a gene. Germline CDR1 and CDR2: SNHLY and FYNNEI. The CDR3 is 14 residues long. The CDR3 DNA follows: TGTGCCAGCAGCCCCAGCGGGAGAGGGGATACGCAGTATTTT. Translating gives CASSPSGRGDTQYF.